Following are 21 T cell receptor beta chains from one sample sequenced in a study of cytotoxic CD8 clonotypes in ibrutinib-treated CLL. Data came from immunoSEQ multiplex PCR; TCRdb stores just in-frame clones and leaves some out. The sample has 11,000 to 15,000 clones, about 55% seen once. Specimen: PBMCs, collected at a roughly 22-month disease-progression time point, from a patient treated with ibrutinib. These receptors were taken from a human donor with chronic lymphocytic leukemia.

Only a few counts were recorded for this clone. J is TRBJ1-5 and V is TRBV29-1; D call uncertain. Trimming left V 8 bases short and J 0 bases short, with 11 bases between. CDR1 is SQVTM and CDR2 is ANQGSEA in the germline V gene. This CDR3 has 13 residues. The CDR3 is CSTRADSNQPQHF. CDR3 in DNA: TGCAGCACTAGGGCGGATAGCAATCAGCCCCAGCATTTT.

The J gene is TRBJ2-1, the V gene TRBV7-6; TRBD1 is a possible D gene (6 bases). Germline V CDR1 and CDR2: SGHVS, FNYEAQ. The V end was cut by 2 bases, the J end by 3 bases, with 17 bases between. The CDR3 totals 17 residues. Here the CDR3 DNA reads TGTGCCAGCAGCTTACATCTTAGGGGCAGGGGCTACAATGAGCAGTTCTTC. This encodes CASSLHLRGRGYNEQFF.

This clone was counted between two and nine times. The rearrangement uses TRBV19 and TRBJ2-1; D gene uncertain. CDR3 length: 11 amino acids. Germline loops: CDR1 LNHDA, CDR2 SQIVND (reference sequence). Trimming took off 3 bases at V and 7 bases at J, with 4 bases between the two ends. The CDR3 region has the DNA TGTGCCAGTAGTATCGAAAATGAGCAGTTCTTC. This codes for CASSIENEQFF.

The chain couples TRBV25-1 to TRBJ2-3, with D tentatively TRBD1 (5 bases). V was pared by 4 bases and J by 2 bases, with 16 bases between. In germline, CDR1 is MGHDK, CDR2 SYGVNS. The CDR3 is 16 residues long. This CDR3 is CASSVGRATFTDTQYF. For the CDR3, the DNA is TGTGCCAGCAGTGTGGGCAGGGCTACTTTCACAGATACGCAGTATTTT.

The V call is TRBV11-2, the J call TRBJ2-1; no clear D. The CDR3 has 10 amino acids. Trimming cost V 7 bases and J 5 bases, with 3 bases left between them. CDR1 is SGHAT, CDR2 FQNNGV, per germline. CDR3 nucleotide sequence: TGTGCCAGCACCAACAATGAGCAGTTCTTC. Translated, it gives CASTNNEQFF.

This clone was detected a few times. This chain connects TRBV30 to TRBJ2-7; perhaps TRBD1 as D (5 bases). V dropped 3 bases and J dropped 0 bases, with 12 bases sitting between them. This CDR3 is built from 14 residues. CDR1 and CDR2 (germline): GTSNPN, SVGIG (reference sequence). This CDR3 reads CAWRGVSSSYEQYF. The CDR3 DNA reads as TGTGCCTGGAGAGGGGTGTCCAGCTCCTACGAGCAGTACTTC.

The sample holds a few counts of this clone. This chain connects TRBV2 to TRBJ2-2; D tentatively fits TRBD1 or TRBD2 (6 bases each). Germline CDR1 SNHLY, CDR2 FYNNEI. This CDR3 is 16 amino acids long. Trimming removed 3 bases from V and 5 bases from J, with 16 bases in between. The CDR3 DNA reads TGTGCCAGCAGTGACATGGGGGGCGAAGTGACCGGGGAGCTGTTTTTT. Its protein is CASSDMGGEVTGELFF.

This chain uses TRBV11-2 with TRBJ1-1, with 10 bases fitting TRBD1. Germline V gene sequence: CDR1 SGHAT, CDR2 FQNNGV. The CDR3 contains 13 residues. Trimming at V came to 6 bases and at J to 5 bases, leaving 3 bases not matched to a gene. The CDR3 coding sequence is TGTGCCAGCAGGTTGGACAGGGGGACTGAAGCTTTCTTT. Translated: CASRLDRGTEAFF.

This clone showed up just a few times. The V call is TRBV6-1, the J call TRBJ1-4, with 7 bases identical to TRBD1. The CDR3 is made up of 14 amino acids. Trimming removed 6 bases from V and 3 bases from J; junction bases left unmatched: 4. The germline CDR1 and CDR2 sequences are MNHNS and SASEGT. CDR3 amino acids: CASRRDRSNEKLFF. The CDR3 DNA is TGTGCCAGCAGGCGGGACAGATCTAATGAAAAACTGTTTTTT.

The chain combines TRBV10-1 with TRBJ1-1; 7 bases agree with TRBD1. Germline loops: CDR1 WNHNN, CDR2 SYGVQD (reference sequence). J gave up 5 bases and V 7 bases, and 16 bases lay outside the gene matches. The CDR3 is 16 amino acids. The CDR3 DNA follows: TGCGCCAGCACCCGGGACTACAGGGGTGTAAGGACTGAAGCTTTCTTT. Its translation is CASTRDYRGVRTEAFF.

The chain uses TRBV5-1 and TRBJ2-5; TRBD1 aligns across 8 bases. Germline CDR1 reads SGHRS; CDR2 reads YFSETQ. Trimming removed 0 bases from V and 2 bases from J; junction bases left unmatched: 6. The CDR3 has 16 amino acids. The chain's CDR3 is CASSLERTGLQETQYF. The DNA for the CDR3 is TGCGCCAGCAGCTTGGAAAGGACAGGGCTTCAAGAGACCCAGTACTTC.

The chain is built from TRBV29-1 and TRBJ1-2; 7 bases map to TRBD1. The germline CDR1 and CDR2 sequences are SQVTM and ANQGSEA. After removal of 2 bases from V and 12 bases from J, the junction contained 9 bases not matched to a gene. This CDR3 is built from 12 residues. The CDR3 nucleotides are TGCAGCGTTGAACTGGTATCGACAGGGAACACCTTC. Residues: CSVELVSTGNTF. The full variable domain, in which reference TRBV29-1 and TRBJ1-2 provide the parts outside the CDR3, is SAVISQKPSRDICQRGTSLTIQCQVDSQVTMMFWYRQQPGQSLTLIATANQGSEATYESGFVIDKFPISRPNLTFSTLTVSNMSPEDSSIYLCSVELVSTGNTFGSGTRLTVV.

Regarding this clone: This may be a read error: a much more frequent sequence differs by one nucleotide. The same CDR3 can be traced to other DNA sequences in this sample. The chain couples TRBV5-4 to TRBJ1-4; D unresolved. Germline CDR1 is SGHNT and CDR2 is YYREEE (reference sequence). Trimming took off 2 bases at V and 16 bases at J, with 15 bases between the two ends. The length of the CDR3 is 12 residues. The CDR3 loop is CASSLGDQTEFF. CDR3 nucleotides: TGTGCCAGCAGCTTAGGAGACCAAACTGAGTTTTTT.

J is TRBJ1-3 and V is TRBV27, with 9 nucleotides matching TRBD1. The length of the CDR3 is 13 residues. Trimming removed 10 bases from V and 4 bases from J; junction bases left unmatched: 5. Germline V gene sequence: CDR1 MNHEY, CDR2 SMNVEV (reference sequence). The CDR3: CATPDRGGNTIYF. As DNA, the CDR3 is TGTGCCACCCCGGACAGGGGAGGAAACACCATATATTTT.

This chain uses TRBV4-1 with TRBJ2-1, with TRBD1 identical over 7 bases. CDR3 length equals 16 residues. Germline loops: CDR1 MGHRA, CDR2 YSYEKL. With 4 bases clipped from V and 2 bases from J, the junction kept 8 bases outside the gene matches. The CDR3 sequence is CASSPSTQGPYNEQFF. The CDR3 nucleotides are TGCGCCAGCAGCCCTAGCACACAGGGGCCCTACAATGAGCAGTTCTTC.

The chain employs TRBV9 and TRBJ2-2; 11 bases are a match to TRBD2. The CDR3 runs to 17 residues. Germline V lookup: CDR1 SGDLS, CDR2 YYNGEE. Germline trimming cut 7 bases from V and 2 bases from J; bases unmatched to any gene: 10. CDR3 DNA: TGTGCCAGCGGCGGTGCTAGCGGGGGGACAAACACCGGGGAGCTGTTTTTT. Its protein product is CASGGASGGTNTGELFF.

There are a few counts of this clone. The chain couples TRBV6-1 to TRBJ1-2; no definite D call. The length of the CDR3 is 12 residues. Germline assignment: CDR1 MNHNS and CDR2 SASEGT. The germline V and J ends were trimmed by 5 bases and 7 bases, with 11 bases remaining between them. The DNA of the CDR3 is TGTGCCAGCAGTCCGGACCGCGGTGGCTACACCTTC. Encoded protein: CASSPDRGGYTF.

This chain links TRBV29-1 with TRBJ2-4; D might be TRBD1 or TRBD2, each matching 5 bases. In germline, CDR1 is SQVTM, CDR2 ANQGSEA. Trimming took off 7 bases at V and 5 bases at J, with 18 bases between the two ends. The CDR3 consists of 14 residues. The CDR3 coding sequence is TGCAGCGGTCGTCGGGGCGGGCGGGAAAACATTCAGTACTTC. Encoded protein: CSGRRGGRENIQYF.

The V and J genes are TRBV7-9 and TRBJ2-7; the D is unclear. Germline V gene sequence: CDR1 SEHNR, CDR2 FQNEAQ (reference sequence). Trimming cost V 7 bases and J 3 bases, with 13 bases left between them. The CDR3 contains 13 residues. The CDR3 loop reads CASNQNRHYEQYF. In DNA, the CDR3 is TGTGCCAGCAACCAAAACAGACACTACGAGCAGTACTTC.

There are a few counts of this clone. The rearrangement uses TRBV4-1 and TRBJ1-1; unclear D gene. Trimming removed 3 bases from V and 3 bases from J, with 14 bases in between. Germline-derived CDR1 and CDR2 are MGHRA and YSYEKL. CDR3 size: 15 residues. The CDR3 region has the DNA TGCGCCAGCAGCCACGGACCGGGCGGGGACACTGAAGCTTTCTTT. Amino acid sequence: CASSHGPGGDTEAFF.

This chain joins TRBV5-6 and TRBJ1-3; no firm D call. Trimming stripped 1 base from V and 1 base from J, with 9 bases between. This CDR3 contains 15 residues. The germline gives CDR1 SGHDT, CDR2 YYEEEE. The CDR3 here is CASSLWGSSGNTIYF. In DNA form, the CDR3 reads TGTGCCAGCAGCTTGTGGGGTAGTTCTGGAAACACCATATATTTT.